The following is a T cell receptor (beta chain) sequence with its context. TCRdb keeps only in-frame clones here, not all; method: immunoSEQ multiplex PCR. The data show tens of thousands of clones, with roughly 90% seen just once and roughly 48% held by the top ten. The record originates from a study of OX40 agonist ivuxolimab in advanced cancers. Study-level background: Therapy given before enrollment (anti-PD-1, anti-PD-L1 or anti-CTLA-4) was allowed, and over 35% had some.

Germline V gives CDR1 MDHEN, CDR2 SYDVKM. The CDR3 totals 13 residues. Trimming removed 8 bases from V and 3 bases from J, with 13 bases in between. Sampling times: baseline, cycle 4 day 1, cycle 7 day 1. The chain uses TRBV28 and TRBJ1-1, with D uncertain. The sequencing used CD4+ or CD8+ T cells sorted from blood, collected in a trial of the OX40 agonist ivuxolimab. The TCR comes from an adult with an advanced solid tumor such as melanoma, head and neck, liver or kidney cancer. The CDR3 loop reads CASPGGEDTEAFF. Here the CDR3 DNA reads TGTGCCAGCCCCGGCGGGGAGGACACTGAAGCTTTCTTT.